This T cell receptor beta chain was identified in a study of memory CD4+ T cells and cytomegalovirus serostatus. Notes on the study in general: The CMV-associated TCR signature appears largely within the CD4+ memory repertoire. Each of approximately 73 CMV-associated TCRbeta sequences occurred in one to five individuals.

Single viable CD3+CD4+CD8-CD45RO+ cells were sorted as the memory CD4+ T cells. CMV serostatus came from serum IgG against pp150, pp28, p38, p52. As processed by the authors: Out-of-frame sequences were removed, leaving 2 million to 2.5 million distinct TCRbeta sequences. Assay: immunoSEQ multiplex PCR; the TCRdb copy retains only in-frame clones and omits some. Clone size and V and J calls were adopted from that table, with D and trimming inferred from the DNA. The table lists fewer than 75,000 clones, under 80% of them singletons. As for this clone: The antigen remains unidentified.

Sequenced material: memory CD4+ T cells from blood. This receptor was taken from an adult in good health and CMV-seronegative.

CDR3 loop: CSHRDDQETQYF. In DNA form, the CDR3 reads TGCAGCCACCGGGACGATCAAGAGACCCAGTACTTC. The V gene is TRBV29-1, the J gene TRBJ2-5; perhaps D is TRBD1 or TRBD2 (5 bases each). The CDR3 runs 12 residues. The germline V and J ends were trimmed by 8 bases and 2 bases, with 12 bases remaining between them. The germline gives CDR1 SQVTM, CDR2 ANQGSEA.